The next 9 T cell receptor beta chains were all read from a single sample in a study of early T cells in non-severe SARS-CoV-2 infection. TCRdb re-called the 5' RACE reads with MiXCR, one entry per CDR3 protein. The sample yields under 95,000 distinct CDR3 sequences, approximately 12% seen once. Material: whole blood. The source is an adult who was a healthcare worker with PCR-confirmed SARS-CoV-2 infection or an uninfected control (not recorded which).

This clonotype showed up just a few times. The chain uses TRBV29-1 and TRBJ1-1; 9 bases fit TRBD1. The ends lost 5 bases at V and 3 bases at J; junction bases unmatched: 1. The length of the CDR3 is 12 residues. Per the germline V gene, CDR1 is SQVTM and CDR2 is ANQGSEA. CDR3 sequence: CSVRTGDTEAFF. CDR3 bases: TGCAGCGTTAGGACAGGGGACACTGAAGCTTTCTTT.

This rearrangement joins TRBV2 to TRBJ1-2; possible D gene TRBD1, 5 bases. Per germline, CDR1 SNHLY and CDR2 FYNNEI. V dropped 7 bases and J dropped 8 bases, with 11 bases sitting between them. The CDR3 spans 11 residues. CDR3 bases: TGTGCCAGCATGGGGGATCTGGGCTACACCTTC. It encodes CASMGDLGYTF.

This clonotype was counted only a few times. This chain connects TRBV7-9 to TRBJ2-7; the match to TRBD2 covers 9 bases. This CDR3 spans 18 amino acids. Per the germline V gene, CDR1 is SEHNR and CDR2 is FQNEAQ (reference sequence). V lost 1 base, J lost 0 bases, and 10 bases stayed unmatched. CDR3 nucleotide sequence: TGTGCCAGCAGCTTAGGTGGCGGGAGGGCCTCGAGCTCCTACGAGCAGTACTTC. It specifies CASSLGGGRASSSYEQYF.

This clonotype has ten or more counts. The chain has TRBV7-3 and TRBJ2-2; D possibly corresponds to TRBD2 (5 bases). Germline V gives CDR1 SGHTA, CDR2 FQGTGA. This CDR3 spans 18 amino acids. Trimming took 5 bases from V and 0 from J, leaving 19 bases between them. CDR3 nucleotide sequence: TGTGCCAGCAGCCCCAACCGGGAACGACACGCGAACACCGGGGAGCTGTTTTTT. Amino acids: CASSPNRERHANTGELFF.

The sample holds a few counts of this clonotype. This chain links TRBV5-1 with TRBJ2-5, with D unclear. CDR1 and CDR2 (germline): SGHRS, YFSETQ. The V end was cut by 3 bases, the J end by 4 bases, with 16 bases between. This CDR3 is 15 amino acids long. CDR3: CASSSLQDLGETQYF. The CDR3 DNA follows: TGCGCCAGCAGCTCCCTCCAGGACCTAGGAGAGACCCAGTACTTC.

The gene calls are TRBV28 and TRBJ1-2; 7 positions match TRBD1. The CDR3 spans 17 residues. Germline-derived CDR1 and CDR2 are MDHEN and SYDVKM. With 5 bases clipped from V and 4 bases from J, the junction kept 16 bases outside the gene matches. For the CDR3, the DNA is TGTGCCAGCAGTCGGTCGACAGGGCTGAGAAGTGCCTATGGCTACACCTTC. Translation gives CASSRSTGLRSAYGYTF.

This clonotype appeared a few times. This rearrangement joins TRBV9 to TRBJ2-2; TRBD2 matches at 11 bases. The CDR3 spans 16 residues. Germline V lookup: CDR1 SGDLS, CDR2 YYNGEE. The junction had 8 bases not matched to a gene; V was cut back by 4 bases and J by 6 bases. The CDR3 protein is CASSYQGSGRAGELFF. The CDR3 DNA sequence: TGTGCCAGCAGCTACCAAGGTAGCGGGAGGGCCGGGGAGCTGTTTTTT.

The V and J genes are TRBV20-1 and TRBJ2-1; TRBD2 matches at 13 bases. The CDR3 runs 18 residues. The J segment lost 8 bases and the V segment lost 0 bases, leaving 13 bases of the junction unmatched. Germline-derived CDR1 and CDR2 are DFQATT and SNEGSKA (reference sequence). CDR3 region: CSARELAGGPLVLDEQFF. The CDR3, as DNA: TGCAGTGCTAGAGAACTAGCGGGAGGGCCCCTAGTTCTCGATGAGCAGTTCTTC.

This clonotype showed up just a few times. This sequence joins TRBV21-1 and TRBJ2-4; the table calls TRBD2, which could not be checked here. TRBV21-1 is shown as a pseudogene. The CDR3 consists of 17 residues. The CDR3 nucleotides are TGTGCCAGCAGCAAAAGCGGACCCAAAGAAGCCAAAAACATTCAGTACTTC. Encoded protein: CASSKSGPKEAKNIQYF.